Sequencing of this TCR beta chain was carried out in a study of T cells in Graves' hyperthyroidism and ophthalmopathy (dated by TCRdb to about 2019). A note on the overall study: Peripheral blood was collected at initial diagnosis, before any treatment. For training and testing, the 100 or so patients in the discovery cohort were randomly divided in a 7:3 ratio. According to the paper, TCR Vbeta CDR3 sequencing was carried out on over 130 peripheral blood samples, which came from fewer than 50 ophthalmopathy, under 80 hyperthyroidism and about 17 progressor patients. After sampling, hyperthyroidism patients received methimazole starting at 30 mg daily, and ophthalmopathy patients received high-dose intravenous methylprednisolone. Whether ophthalmopathy could be predicted prospectively was tested in an independent validation cohort made up of roughly 19 hyperthyroidism patients plus 17 patients who later progressed to ophthalmopathy. In addition, the study compared T-cell repertoires in thyroid tissue and in blood from over 5 Graves' hyperthyroidism patients. To identify distinguishing TCR V-J signatures, a discovery cohort of 95 to 100 patients was used, comprising 43 with Graves' ophthalmopathy and some 60 with stable Graves' hyperthyroidism. Broader findings and caveats from the paper: Most expanded thyroid clonotypes (frequency above 0.001) were also detected in blood, a finding suggesting that blood repertoires may reflect thyroid immune responses. No statistical method was used to fix the sample size in advance, and group allocation was not hidden from the investigators. In validation, progression to ophthalmopathy was predicted by the model with about 70% sensitivity and roughly 72% specificity, a median of around 6.5 months before onset. Ophthalmopathy was separated from stable hyperthyroidism by a 13 V-J signature model, with approximately 86% sensitivity and 81% to 82% specificity obtained in cross-validation and 80%/75% obtained in testing.

TCR beta CDR3 regions were amplified from RNA transcripts. For the first round of RT-PCR on the TCR CDR3, the HTBI primer set was used together with the Qiagen OneStep RT-PCR kit. Libraries were constructed in a second round of multiplex PCR, after which size selection and purification were performed. The libraries were sequenced on an Illumina HiSeq2000 using paired-end 100 bp reads. In the authors' own workflow: SOAPnuke was used to process the raw data, throwing out any read that contained adapters or uncalled bases, had a mean Phred below 15, or lacked an exact constant-primer or identifier match. High-quality paired reads were merged with COPE v1.2.5, and unique nucleotide sequences were defined as clonotypes. Clonotypes were aligned to IMGT TRBV, TRBD and TRBJ reference segments using MiTCR v1.1. The analysis included only V-J combinations with a frequency above 0.0001, which together covered approximately 99% of the repertoires. The TCS score was defined as the ratio of F50 (clonal expansion) to E x V (chaos), calculated using BLOSUM62-based TCRdist between CDR3 peptides within each V-J. Welch's t-statistics and random forest reduced around 550 V-J features to fewer than 15, which were used in a naive Bayes classifier (R e1071). TCRdb ran its own pipeline on the public reads, namely fastp trimming at Q25 and MiXCR clone calling, and kept in-frame beta chains. Rows are combined by CDR3 protein, so each entry shows the most common genes and DNA. These V and J calls originate from TCRdb's pipeline instead of the authors' own analysis. A total of around 240,000 distinct CDR3 sequences appear in this sample, about 17% of them only once. Of the sample, less than 35% is held by the ten largest clones.

This clonotype was observed at least ten times. This receptor's antigen is unknown. No much larger clone is present one base from it, and per-base qualities are unavailable. The cysteine opens and the phenylalanine closes a CDR3 of 14 amino acids. Solely the CDR3 DNA is kept, with 42 bases framed from the first base. From the germline V gene, CDR1 is SGHRS and CDR2 is YFSETQ. V loses 3 bases at its end and J loses 7 bases; junction bases beyond the gene matches: 6. Ophthalmopathy patients had moderately to severely active disease, Clinical Activity Score of at least 3, NOSPECS grade of at least 4, and duration under 3 months. Any patient with an uncontrolled infection, another autoimmune disease, pregnancy or lactation was excluded. Diagnoses were based on clinical symptoms, serum thyroxine and TRAb, thyroid ultrasound and orbital computed tomography. PBMCs were isolated from 7.5 to 10 ml of fresh peripheral blood by Ficoll-Paque density gradient centrifugation. Total RNA was extracted with Trizol reagent, and quality was checked on an Agilent 2100 Bioanalyzer.

The sequence is built from TRBV5-1 and TRBJ2-1, with 8 bases matching TRBD1. The specimen was blood. This receptor was identified in a woman between 18 and 30 years old with Graves' ophthalmopathy. For the CDR3, the sequence is CASSSGQAPNEQFF. The bases are TGCGCCAGCAGCTCGGGACAGGCCCCTAATGAGCAGTTCTTC.